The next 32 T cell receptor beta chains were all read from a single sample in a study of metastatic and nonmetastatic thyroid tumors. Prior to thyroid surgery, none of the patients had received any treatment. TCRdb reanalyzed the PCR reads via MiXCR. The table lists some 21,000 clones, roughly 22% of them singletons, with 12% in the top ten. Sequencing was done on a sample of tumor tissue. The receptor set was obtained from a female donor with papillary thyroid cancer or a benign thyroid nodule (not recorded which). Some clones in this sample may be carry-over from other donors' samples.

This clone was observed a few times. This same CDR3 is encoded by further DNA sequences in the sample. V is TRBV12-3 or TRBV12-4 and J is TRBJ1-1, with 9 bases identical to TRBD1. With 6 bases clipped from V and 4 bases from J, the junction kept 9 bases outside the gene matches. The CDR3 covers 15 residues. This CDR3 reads CASRMTGGKITEAFF. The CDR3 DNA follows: TGTGCCAGCAGGATGACAGGGGGTAAAATCACTGAAGCTTTCTTT.

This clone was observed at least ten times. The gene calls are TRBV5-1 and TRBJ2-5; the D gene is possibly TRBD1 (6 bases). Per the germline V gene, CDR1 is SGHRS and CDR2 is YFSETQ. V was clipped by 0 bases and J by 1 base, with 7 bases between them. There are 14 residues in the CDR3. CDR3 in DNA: TGCGCCAGCAGCTTGGGACAGGTCCAAGAGACCCAGTACTTC. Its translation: CASSLGQVQETQYF.

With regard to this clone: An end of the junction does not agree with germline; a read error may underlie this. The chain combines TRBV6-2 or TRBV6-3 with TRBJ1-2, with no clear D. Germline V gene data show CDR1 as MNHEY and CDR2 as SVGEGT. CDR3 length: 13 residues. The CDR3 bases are TGTGCCAGCAGTTACACCACCGGGATGGACTACACGTTC. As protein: CASSYTTGMDYTF.

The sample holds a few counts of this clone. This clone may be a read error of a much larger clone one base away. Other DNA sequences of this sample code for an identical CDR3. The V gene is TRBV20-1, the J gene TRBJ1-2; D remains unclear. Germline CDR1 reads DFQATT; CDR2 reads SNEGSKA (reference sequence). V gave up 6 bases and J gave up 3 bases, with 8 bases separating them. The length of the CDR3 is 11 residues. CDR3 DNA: TGCAGTGCGACTACAGACTATGGCTACACCTTC. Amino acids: CSATTDYGYTF.

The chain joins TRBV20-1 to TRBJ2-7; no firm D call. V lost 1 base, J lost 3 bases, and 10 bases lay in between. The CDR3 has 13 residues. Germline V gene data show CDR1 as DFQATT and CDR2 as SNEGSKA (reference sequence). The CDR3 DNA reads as TGCAGTGCTAGAGGGGAATCGGACTACGAGCAGTACTTC. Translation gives CSARGESDYEQYF.

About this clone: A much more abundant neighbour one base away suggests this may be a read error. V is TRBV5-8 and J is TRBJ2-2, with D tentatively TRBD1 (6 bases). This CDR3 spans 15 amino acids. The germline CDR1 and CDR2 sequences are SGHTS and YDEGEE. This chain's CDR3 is CASSRAGVGTGELVF. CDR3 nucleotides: TGTGCCAGCAGCCGTGCAGGGGTGGGCACCGGGGAGCTGGTTTTT.

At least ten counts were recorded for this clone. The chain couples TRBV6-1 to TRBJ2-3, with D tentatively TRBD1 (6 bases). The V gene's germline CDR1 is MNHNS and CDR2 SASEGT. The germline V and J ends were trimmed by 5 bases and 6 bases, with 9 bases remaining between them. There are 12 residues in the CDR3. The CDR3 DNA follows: TGTGCCAGCAGTATTGACAGGGATACGCAGTATTTT. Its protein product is CASSIDRDTQYF.

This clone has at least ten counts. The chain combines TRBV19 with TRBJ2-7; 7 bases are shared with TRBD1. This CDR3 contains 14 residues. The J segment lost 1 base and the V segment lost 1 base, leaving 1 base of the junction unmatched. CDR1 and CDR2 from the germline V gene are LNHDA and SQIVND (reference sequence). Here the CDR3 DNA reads TGTGCCAGTAGTATAGGGGGACAGTCCTACGAGCAGTACTTC. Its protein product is CASSIGGQSYEQYF. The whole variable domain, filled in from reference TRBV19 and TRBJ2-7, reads DGGITQSPKYLFRKEGQNVTLSCEQNLNHDAMYWYRQDPGQGLRLIYYSQIVNDFQKGDIAEGYSVSREKKESFPLTVTSAQKNPTAFYLCASSIGGQSYEQYFGPGTRLTVT.

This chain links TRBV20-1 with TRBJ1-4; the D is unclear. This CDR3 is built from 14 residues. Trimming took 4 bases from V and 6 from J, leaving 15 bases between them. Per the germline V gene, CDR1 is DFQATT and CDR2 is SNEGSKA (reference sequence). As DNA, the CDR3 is TGCAGTGCTATCCCCGGCACGAAGGATGAAAAACTGTTTTTT. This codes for CSAIPGTKDEKLFF.

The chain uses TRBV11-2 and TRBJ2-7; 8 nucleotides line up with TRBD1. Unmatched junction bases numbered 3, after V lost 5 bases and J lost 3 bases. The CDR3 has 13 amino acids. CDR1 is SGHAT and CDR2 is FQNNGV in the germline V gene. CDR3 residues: CASSRTGLYEQYF. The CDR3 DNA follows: TGTGCCAGCAGCCGGACAGGGCTCTACGAGCAGTACTTC.

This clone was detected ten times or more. DNA for the CDR3: TGCAGTGCTAGAGATTTCAACAGGGCCAGGAACACCGGGGAGCTGTTTTTT. Protein product: CSARDFNRARNTGELFF. V and J are TRBV20-1 and TRBJ2-2; a possible D gene is TRBD1 (6 bases). With 0 bases removed from V and 1 base from J, the gap between germline ends came to 15 bases. Germline V gene sequence: CDR1 DFQATT, CDR2 SNEGSKA (reference sequence). The CDR3 is 17 residues long.

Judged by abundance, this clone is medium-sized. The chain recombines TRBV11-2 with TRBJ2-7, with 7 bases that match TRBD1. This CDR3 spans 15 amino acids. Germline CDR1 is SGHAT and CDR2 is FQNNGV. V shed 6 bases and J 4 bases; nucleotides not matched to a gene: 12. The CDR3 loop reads CASRHEQGIMYEQYF. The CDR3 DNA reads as TGTGCCAGCAGACACGAACAGGGGATTATGTACGAGCAGTACTTC.

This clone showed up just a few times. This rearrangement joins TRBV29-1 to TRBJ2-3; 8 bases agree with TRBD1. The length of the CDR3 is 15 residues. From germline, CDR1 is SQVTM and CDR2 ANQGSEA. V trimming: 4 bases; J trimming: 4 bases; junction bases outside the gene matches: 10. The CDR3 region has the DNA TGCAGCGTTGTCCGGACAGGGAGGATGGCAGATACGCAGTATTTT. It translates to CSVVRTGRMADTQYF.

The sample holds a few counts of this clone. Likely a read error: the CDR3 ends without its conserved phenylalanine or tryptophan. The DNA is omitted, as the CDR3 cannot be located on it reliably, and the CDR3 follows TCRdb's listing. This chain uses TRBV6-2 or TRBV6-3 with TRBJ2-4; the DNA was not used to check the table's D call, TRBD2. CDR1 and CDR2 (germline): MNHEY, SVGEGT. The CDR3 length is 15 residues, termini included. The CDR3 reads CASSYSGGRRNEQLL.

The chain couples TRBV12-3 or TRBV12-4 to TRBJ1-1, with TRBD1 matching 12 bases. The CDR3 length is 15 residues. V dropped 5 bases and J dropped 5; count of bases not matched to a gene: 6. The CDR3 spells CASSLRDRGRTEAFF. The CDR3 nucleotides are TGTGCCAGCAGTCTCCGGGACAGGGGGCGAACTGAAGCTTTCTTT.

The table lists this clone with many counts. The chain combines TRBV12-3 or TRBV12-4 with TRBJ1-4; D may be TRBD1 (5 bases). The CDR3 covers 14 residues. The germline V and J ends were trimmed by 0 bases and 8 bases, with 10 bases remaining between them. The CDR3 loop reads CASSLAGDAEKLFF. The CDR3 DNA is TGTGCCAGCAGTTTAGCGGGGGACGCCGAAAAACTGTTTTTT.

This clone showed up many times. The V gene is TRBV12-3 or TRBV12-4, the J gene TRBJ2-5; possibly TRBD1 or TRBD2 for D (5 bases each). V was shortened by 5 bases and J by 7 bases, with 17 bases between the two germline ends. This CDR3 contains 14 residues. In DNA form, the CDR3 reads TGTGCCAGCAGTCCCGGGACCACCACGGGGACCCAGTACTTC. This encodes CASSPGTTTGTQYF.

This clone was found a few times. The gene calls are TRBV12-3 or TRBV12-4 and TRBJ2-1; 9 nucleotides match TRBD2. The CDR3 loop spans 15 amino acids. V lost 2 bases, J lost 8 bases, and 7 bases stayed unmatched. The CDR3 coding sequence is TGTGCCAGCAGTTTATTCGCTAGCGGGATGGATGAGCAGTTCTTC. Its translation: CASSLFASGMDEQFF.

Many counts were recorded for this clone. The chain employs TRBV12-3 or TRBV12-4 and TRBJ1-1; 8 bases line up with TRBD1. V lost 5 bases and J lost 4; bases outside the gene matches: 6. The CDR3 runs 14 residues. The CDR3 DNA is TGTGCCAGCAGTCTTAGGACAGGGAGCACTGAAGCTTTCTTT. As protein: CASSLRTGSTEAFF.

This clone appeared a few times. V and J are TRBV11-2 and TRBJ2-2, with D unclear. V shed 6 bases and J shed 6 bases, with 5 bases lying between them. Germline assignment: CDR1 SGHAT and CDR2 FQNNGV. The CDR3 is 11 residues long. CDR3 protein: CASRFAGELFF. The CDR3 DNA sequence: TGTGCCAGCAGGTTCGCCGGGGAGCTGTTTTTT.

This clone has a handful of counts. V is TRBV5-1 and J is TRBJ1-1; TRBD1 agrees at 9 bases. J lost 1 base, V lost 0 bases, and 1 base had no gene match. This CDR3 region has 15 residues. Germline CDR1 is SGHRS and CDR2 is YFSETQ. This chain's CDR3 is CASSLVQGANTEAFF. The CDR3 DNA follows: TGCGCCAGCAGCTTGGTACAGGGGGCGAACACTGAAGCTTTCTTT.

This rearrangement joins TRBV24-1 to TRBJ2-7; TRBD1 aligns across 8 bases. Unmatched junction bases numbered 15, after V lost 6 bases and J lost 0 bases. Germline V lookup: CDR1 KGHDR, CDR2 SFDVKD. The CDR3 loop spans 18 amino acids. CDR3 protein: CATSYSTATGGSSYEQYF. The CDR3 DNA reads TGTGCCACCAGTTATTCCACAGCAACAGGGGGGAGCTCCTACGAGCAGTACTTC.

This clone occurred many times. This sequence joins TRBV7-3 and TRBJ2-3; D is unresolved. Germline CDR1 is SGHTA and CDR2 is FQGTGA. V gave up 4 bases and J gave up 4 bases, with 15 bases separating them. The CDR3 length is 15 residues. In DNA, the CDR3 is TGTGCCAGCAGCTCTGAAGTGTCCGTATCAGATACGCAGTATTTT. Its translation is CASSSEVSVSDTQYF. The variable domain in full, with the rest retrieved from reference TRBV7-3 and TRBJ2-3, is GAGVSQTPSNKVTEKGKYVELRCDPISGHTALYWYRQSLGQGPEFLIYFQGTGAADDSGLPNDRFFAVRPEGSVSTLKIQRTERGDSAVYLCASSSEVSVSDTQYFGPGTRLTVL.

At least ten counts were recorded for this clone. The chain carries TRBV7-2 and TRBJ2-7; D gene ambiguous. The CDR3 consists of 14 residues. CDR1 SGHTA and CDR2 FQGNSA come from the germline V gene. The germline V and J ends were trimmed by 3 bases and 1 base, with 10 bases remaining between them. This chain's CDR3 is CASSFRGRSYEQYF. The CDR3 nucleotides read TGTGCCAGCAGCTTCCGTGGCAGATCCTACGAGCAGTACTTC.

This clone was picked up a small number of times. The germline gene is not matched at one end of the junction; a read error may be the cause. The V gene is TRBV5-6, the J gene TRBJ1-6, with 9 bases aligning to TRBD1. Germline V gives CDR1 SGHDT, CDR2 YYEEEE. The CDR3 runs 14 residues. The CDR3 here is CASSPGQGNSPLRF. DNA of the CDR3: TGTGCCAGCAGCCCCGGACAGGGGAATTCACCCCTCCGCTTC. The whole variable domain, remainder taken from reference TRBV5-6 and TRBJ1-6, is DAGVTQSPTHLIKTRGQQVTLRCSPKSGHDTVSWYQQALGQGPQFIFQYYEEEERQRGNFPDRFSGHQFPNYSSELNVNALLLGDSALYLCASSPGQGNSPLRFGNGTRLTVT.

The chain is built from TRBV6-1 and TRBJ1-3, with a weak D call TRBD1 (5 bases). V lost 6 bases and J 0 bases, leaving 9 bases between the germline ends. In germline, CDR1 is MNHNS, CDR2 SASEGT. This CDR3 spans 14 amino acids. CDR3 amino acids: CASRPGISGNTIYF. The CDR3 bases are TGTGCCAGCAGGCCAGGGATCTCTGGAAACACCATATATTTT.

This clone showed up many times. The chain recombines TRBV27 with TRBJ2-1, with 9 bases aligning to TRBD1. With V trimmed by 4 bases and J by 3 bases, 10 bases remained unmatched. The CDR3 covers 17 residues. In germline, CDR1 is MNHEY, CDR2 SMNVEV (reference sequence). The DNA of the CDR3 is TGTGCCAGCAGTTCCCCCGGACAGGGGAGGAACTACAATGAGCAGTTCTTC. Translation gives CASSSPGQGRNYNEQFF.

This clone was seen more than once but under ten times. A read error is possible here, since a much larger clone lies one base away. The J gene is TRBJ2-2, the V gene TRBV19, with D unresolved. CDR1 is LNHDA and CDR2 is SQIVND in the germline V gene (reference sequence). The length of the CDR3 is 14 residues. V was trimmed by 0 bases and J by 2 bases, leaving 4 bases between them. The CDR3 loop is CASSIDCNTGELFF. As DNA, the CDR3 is TGTGCCAGTAGTATAGACTGTAACACCGGGGAGCTGTTTTTT. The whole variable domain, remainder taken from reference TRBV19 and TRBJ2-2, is DGGITQSPKYLFRKEGQNVTLSCEQNLNHDAMYWYRQDPGQGLRLIYYSQIVNDFQKGDIAEGYSVSREKKESFPLTVTSAQKNPTAFYLCASSIDCNTGELFFGEGSRLTVL.

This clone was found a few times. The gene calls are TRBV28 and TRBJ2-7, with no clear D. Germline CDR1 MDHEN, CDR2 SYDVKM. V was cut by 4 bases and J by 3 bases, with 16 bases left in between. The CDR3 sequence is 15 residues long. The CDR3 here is CASSYSHRAFYEQYF. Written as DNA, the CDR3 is TGTGCCAGCAGTTACAGCCATAGAGCGTTCTACGAGCAGTACTTC.

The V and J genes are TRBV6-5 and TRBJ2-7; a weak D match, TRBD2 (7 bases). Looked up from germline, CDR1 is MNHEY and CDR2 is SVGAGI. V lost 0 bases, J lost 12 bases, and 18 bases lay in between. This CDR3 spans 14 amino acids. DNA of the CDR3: TGTGCCAGCAGTTACTCGAACCAGAGGGGGGGGTGGTACTTC. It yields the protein CASSYSNQRGGWYF.

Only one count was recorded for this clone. The CDR3 DNA is TGCGCCAGCAGCATCGGGACAGGGGACACTGAAGCTTTCTTT. Translated, it gives CASSIGTGDTEAFF. V is TRBV5-1 and J is TRBJ1-1; 10 positions agree with TRBD1. The CDR3 has 14 amino acids. V trimming: 4 bases; J trimming: 3 bases; junction bases outside the gene matches: 3. The V gene's germline CDR1 is SGHRS and CDR2 YFSETQ.

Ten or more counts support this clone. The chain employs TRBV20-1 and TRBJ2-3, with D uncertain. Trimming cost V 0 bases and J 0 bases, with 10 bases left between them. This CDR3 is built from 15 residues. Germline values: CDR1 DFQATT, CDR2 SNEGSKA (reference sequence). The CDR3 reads CSARESAASTDTQYF. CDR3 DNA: TGCAGTGCTAGAGAGAGTGCTGCTAGCACAGATACGCAGTATTTT.